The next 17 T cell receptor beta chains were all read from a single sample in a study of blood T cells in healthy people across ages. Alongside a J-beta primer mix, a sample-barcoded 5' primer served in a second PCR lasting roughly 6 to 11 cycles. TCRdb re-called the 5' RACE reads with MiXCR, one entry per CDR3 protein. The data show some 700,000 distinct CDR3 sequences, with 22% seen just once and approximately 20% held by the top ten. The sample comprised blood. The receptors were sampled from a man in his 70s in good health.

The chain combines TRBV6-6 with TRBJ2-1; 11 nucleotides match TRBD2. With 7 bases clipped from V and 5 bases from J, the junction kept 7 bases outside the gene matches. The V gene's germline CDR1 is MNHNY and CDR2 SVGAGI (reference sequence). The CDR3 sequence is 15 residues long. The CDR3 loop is CASNSGTSGNNEQFF. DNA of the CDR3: TGTGCCAGCAACTCCGGGACTAGCGGAAACAATGAGCAGTTCTTC.

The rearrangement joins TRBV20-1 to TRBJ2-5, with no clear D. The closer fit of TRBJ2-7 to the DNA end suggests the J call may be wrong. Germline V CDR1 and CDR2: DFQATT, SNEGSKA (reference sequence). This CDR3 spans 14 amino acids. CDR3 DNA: TGCAGTGCTAGTCACGCCACGTTATACTACGAGCAGTACTTC. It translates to CSASHATLYYEQYF.

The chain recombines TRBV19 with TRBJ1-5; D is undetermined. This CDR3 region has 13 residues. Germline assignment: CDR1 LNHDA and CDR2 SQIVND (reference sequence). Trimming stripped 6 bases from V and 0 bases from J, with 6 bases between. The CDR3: CASRIGSNQPQHF. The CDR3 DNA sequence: TGTGCCAGTAGAATCGGTAGCAATCAGCCCCAGCATTTT.

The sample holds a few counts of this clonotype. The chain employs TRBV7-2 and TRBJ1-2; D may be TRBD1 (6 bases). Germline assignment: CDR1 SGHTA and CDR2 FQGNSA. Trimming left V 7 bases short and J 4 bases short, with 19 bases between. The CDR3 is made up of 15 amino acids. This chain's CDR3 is CASTPRGGQIYGYTF. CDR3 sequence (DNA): TGTGCCAGCACCCCCCGCGGAGGACAGATCTATGGCTACACCTTC.

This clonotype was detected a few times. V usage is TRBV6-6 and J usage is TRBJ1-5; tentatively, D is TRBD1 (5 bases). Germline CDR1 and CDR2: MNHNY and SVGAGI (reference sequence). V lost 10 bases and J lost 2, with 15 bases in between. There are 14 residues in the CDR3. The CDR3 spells CATAGGFGNQPQHF. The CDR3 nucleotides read TGTGCCACAGCGGGGGGGTTTGGCAATCAGCCCCAGCATTTT.

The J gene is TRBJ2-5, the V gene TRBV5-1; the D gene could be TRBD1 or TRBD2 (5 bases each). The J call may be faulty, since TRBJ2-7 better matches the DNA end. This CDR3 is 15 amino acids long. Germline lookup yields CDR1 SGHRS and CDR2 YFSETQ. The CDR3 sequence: CASSPTGTARYEQYF. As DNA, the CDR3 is TGCGCCAGCAGCCCAACCGGGACCGCGCGGTACGAGCAGTACTTC.

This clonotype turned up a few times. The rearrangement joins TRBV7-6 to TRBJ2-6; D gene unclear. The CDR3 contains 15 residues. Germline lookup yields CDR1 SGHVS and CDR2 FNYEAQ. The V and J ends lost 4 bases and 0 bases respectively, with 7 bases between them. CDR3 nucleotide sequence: TGTGCCAGCAGCTCGAGATACTCTGGGGCCAACGTCCTGACTTTC. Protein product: CASSSRYSGANVLTF.

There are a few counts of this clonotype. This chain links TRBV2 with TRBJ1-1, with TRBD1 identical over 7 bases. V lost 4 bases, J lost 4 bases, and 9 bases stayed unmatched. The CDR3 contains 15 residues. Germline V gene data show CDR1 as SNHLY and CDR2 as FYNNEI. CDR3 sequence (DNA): TGTGCCAGCAGTGTGGAGGGGGCGTTGGTCACTGAAGCTTTCTTT. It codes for CASSVEGALVTEAFF.

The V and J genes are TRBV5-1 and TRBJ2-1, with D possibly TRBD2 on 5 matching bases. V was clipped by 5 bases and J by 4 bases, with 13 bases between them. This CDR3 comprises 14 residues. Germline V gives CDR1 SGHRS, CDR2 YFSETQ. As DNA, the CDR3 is TGCGCCAGCAGTTATGGGGAGAGATACAATGAGCAGTTCTTC. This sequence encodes CASSYGERYNEQFF.

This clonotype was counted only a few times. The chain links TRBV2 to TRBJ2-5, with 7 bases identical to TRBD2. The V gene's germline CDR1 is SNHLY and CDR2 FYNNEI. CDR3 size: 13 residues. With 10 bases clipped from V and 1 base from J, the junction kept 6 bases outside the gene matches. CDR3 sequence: CANKREFQETQYF. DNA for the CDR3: TGTGCCAACAAGCGGGAATTCCAAGAGACCCAGTACTTC.

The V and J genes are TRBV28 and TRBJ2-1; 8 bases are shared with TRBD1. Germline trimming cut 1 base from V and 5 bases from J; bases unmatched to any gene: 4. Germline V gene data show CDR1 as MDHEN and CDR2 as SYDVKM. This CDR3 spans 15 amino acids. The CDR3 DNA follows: TGTGCCAGCAGTTTATCGACAGGGGCAAACAATGAGCAGTTCTTC. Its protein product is CASSLSTGANNEQFF.

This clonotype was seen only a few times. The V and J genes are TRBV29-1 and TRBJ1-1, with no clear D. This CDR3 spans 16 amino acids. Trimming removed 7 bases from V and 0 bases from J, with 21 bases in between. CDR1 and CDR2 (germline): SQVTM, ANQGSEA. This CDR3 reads CSARGDITHLNTEAFF. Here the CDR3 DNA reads TGCAGCGCCCGTGGTGACATAACCCACCTGAACACTGAAGCTTTCTTT.

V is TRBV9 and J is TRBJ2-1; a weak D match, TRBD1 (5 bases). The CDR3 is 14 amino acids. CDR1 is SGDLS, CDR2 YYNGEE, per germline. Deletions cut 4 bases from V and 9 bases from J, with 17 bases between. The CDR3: CASSQAPGRGEQFF. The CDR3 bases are TGTGCCAGCAGCCAGGCGCCAGGGCGAGGTGAGCAGTTCTTC.

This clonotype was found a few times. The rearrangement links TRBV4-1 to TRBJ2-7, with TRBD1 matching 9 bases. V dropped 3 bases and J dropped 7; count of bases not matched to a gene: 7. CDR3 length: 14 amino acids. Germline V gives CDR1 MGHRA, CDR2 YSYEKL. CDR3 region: CASSQVDRGEEQYF. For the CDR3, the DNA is TGCGCCAGCAGCCAGGTGGACAGGGGCGAGGAGCAGTACTTC.

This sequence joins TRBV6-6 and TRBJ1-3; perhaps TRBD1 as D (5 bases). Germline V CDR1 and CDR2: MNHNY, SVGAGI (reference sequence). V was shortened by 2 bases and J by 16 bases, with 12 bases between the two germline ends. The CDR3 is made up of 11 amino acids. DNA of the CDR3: TGTGCCAGCAGTTACGAGGGTCGGGGGTATTTT. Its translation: CASSYEGRGYF.

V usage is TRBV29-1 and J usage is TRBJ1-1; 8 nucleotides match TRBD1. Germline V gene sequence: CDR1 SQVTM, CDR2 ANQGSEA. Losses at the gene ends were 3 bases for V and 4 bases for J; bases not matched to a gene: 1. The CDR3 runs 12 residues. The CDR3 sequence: CSVDDRGTEAFF. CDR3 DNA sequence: TGCAGCGTTGACGACAGGGGCACTGAAGCTTTCTTT.

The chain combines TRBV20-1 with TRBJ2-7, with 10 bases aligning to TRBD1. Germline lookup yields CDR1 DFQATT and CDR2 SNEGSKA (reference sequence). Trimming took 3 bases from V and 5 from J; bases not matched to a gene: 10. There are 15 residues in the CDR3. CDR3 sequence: CSASAPGQGPDEQYF. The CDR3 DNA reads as TGCAGTGCTAGTGCCCCGGGACAGGGGCCGGACGAGCAGTACTTC.